This record looks at one TCR beta chain sequence and its context. There is no known antigen for this receptor. A much larger clone is a single base away; this may be a read error. In a library made to pick up alpha chains, this beta chain is a stray read with a size that means little. The library relied on 5' RACE. Sequencing was carried out with a NextSeq 500. To allow correction of PCR and sequencing errors, the TCR library protocol tagged every TCR cDNA molecule with a unique molecular identifier. In the paper's pipeline: Decombinator tools were used for TCR identification, UMI-based error correction and CDR3 extraction. TCRs above a frequency of 2 per 1,000, corresponding to the top 1% of the tumor frequency distribution, were defined as expanded. Expanded tumor TCRs were classed as regional if statistically deemed absent (corrected P<0.05) from at least one tumor region, otherwise ubiquitous. Rényi diversity was computed with the R vegan package after subsampling each repertoire 100 times to 5,000 TCRs. CDR3 similarity networks were built from amino acid triplet string-kernel similarity, connecting CDR3s with pairwise similarity above 0.82. TCRdb applied fastp at Q25 and MiXCR to the public reads, then kept only in-frame beta chains. Each entry is one CDR3 protein sequence, shown with its most common DNA and genes. It is TCRdb's table, rather than the study itself, that gives the V and J calls and clone size. The table for this sample lists roughly 16,000 distinct CDR3 sequences; 6% to 7.5% of them were counted only once. The ten largest clones take up about 20% of the sample.

The source of the sample is a study of spatial heterogeneity in lung cancer (dated by TCRdb to between 2017 and 2020). Describing the broader study: Beta-chain transcripts were consistently detected in greater numbers than alpha-chain transcripts, which likely reflects a higher abundance of beta-chain transcripts. A strong correlation was found between TCR transcript counts in tumor regions and a T cell transcriptional module score from matched bulk RNA-seq. The study quantitatively compared TCR alpha and beta repertoires across multiple tumor regions, matched nontumor lung and blood in non-small cell lung cancer. Both alpha and beta chains were TCR-sequenced in 200 or so tumor regions, fewer than 80 matched nontumor lung samples and around 54 PBMC samples obtained at surgery. TCR repertoire features were related to nonsynonymous mutation counts determined by whole-exome sequencing of tumor tissue. In the raw uncorrected reads, each unique combination of TCR and UMI appeared on average more than ten times.

CDR1 and CDR2, looked up from the germline V gene, are MDHEN and SYDVKM. The CDR3 numbers 16 residues from cysteine through phenylalanine. Only the CDR3 region is kept as DNA, spanning 48 bases read in frame from base 1. Compared with germline, V lacks 3 bases and J lacks 6 bases; bases without a gene match: 11. On the study overall, not on this receptor specifically: The tumor nonsynonymous mutation count correlated with the number of expanded intratumoral alpha and beta TCRs. Counts of ubiquitous and regional expanded TCRs were found to correlate with counts of ubiquitous and regional nonsynonymous mutations, respectively. Additional single-cell paired TCR alpha and beta sequencing was considered necessary to confirm, at a functional level, the hypothesis that regional TCRs recognize regional mutations. TCR-seq coverage of tumor T cells was estimated to be only 7% to 7.5% for alpha chains and more than 11% for beta chains.

Read against the paper, the sample's time point label means: sample taken at primary tumor resection. Samples were obtained from 72 patients with early-stage, untreated non-small cell lung cancer from the lung TRACERx cohort. TCR sequencing used whole RNA extracted from tumor and nontumor lung tissue, or from cryopreserved PBMC samples, without cell sorting. A patient was chosen for TCR sequencing only when enough RNA was available from at least two tumor regions. Tumor and adjacent nontumor lung specimens were reviewed by a lung pathologist before selection. The receptor was isolated from a female donor with early-stage non-small cell lung cancer. The chain was built from TRBV28 and TRBJ2-1; 7 bases in the middle match TRBD2. The sequencing used lung tumor tissue, collected at surgery. The CDR3 reads as follows: CASSFSSGVFVNEQFF. The nucleotide sequence reads TGTGCCAGCAGTTTCTCGAGCGGGGTCTTCGTCAATGAGCAGTTCTTC.